This T cell receptor beta chain came from a study of CD8+CD57+ T cells in acquired aplastic anemia. Turning to the study itself: Quantities of DNA derived from sorted CD4+ and CD8+ cells averaged roughly 3.4 ug. Sequencing produced an average of roughly 11 million reads per healthy donor for CD4+ cells. Whole-study findings and limits: The study identified roughly 31 CD8+ CDR3 sequences shared by patients and controls.

There are 12 residues in the CDR3. Trimming pared 5 bases from V and 3 bases from J, leaving 7 bases between. The germline gives CDR1 SEHNR, CDR2 FQNEAQ (reference sequence). About this clonotype: Antigen: not known.

Genomic DNA served as template for TCR beta VDJ and CDR3 profiling. TCRdb re-called the reads through MiXCR, storing one row per CDR3 protein. The sample contains about 180,000 distinct CDR3 sequences, 40% to 55% of which appear only once. The chain is built from TRBV7-9 and TRBJ1-1, with a tentative D call TRBD1 (6 bases). The origin of this receptor is a human donor in good health. Material: sorted CD4+, CD8+, or CD8+CD57+ T cells (not recorded which) from PBMCs. CDR3 DNA sequence: TGTGCCAGCAGCAGGGGGGACACTGAAGCTTTCTTT. This sequence encodes CASSRGDTEAFF.